The source of this TCR beta chain is a study of OX40 agonist ivuxolimab in advanced cancers. Study in general: Earlier treatment with anti-PD-1, anti-PD-L1 or anti-CTLA-4 was permitted, and under 50% had received some. Study-wide results and caveats: Expansion of clones was among the lowest in partial responders at 0.1-3.0 mg/kg.

V lost 4 bases, J lost 2 bases, and 13 bases lay in between. The germline V gene encodes CDR1 SGHNT and CDR2 YYREEE (reference sequence). The CDR3 totals 15 residues. Comments on this clone: Antigen unknown.

Enrollment shut out patients with autoimmune disease history or systemic immunosuppression. The timepoints at which blood was sampled were baseline, cycle 4 day 1, and cycle 7 day 1. Sequencing was performed with immunoSEQ multiplex PCR; in TCRdb, only in-frame clones are kept and a portion is missing. The table includes tens of thousands of clones, 92% detected once. This clonotype was sampled from an adult with an advanced solid tumor such as melanoma, head and neck, liver or kidney cancer. Sequenced here: CD4+ or CD8+ T cells sorted from blood, sampled in a trial of the OX40 agonist ivuxolimab. The chain is built from TRBV5-4 and TRBJ2-1; D unresolved. The CDR3 reads CASSQPGAAYNEQFF. The CDR3, as DNA: TGTGCCAGCAGCCAACCGGGCGCGGCCTACAATGAGCAGTTCTTC.